The clone carrying this TCR beta chain is a singleton in its sample. The target antigen is unknown. The CDR3 spans 18 residues. CDR1 is SGHRS and CDR2 is YFSETQ in the germline V gene. After removal of 2 bases from V and 7 bases from J, the junction contained 15 bases not matched to a gene. This sample was included in a study of shared clonotypes between healthy human individuals. Data came from immunoSEQ multiplex PCR; TCRdb stores just in-frame clones and leaves some out. The table has more than 200,000 clones, under 80% seen once. Study-wide results and caveats: Generally, naive subsets (rather than memory subsets) showed larger estimated richness.

Each of the donors was a healthy adult who was HIV-negative and had not had a recent acute infection or vaccination. Sequencing was performed on memory CD4+ T cells sorted from blood. Subset indicated: CD45RA-negative fraction. The chain links TRBV5-1 to TRBJ2-2; 9 bases map to TRBD2. The receptor comes from a man aged 30 to 39 in good health. CDR3 sequence (DNA): TGCGCCAGCAGCTTTTCCGGGCTCGGGACTAGCTCGAGCGGGGAGCTGTTTTTT. Its protein is CASSFSGLGTSSSGELFF.